This TCR beta chain was found in a study of technical replicates of blood from several donors. Profiling relied on immunoSEQ multiplex PCR, and the TCRdb table lists in-frame clones only, not all of them. The table has roughly 93,000 clones, approximately 94% seen once. The CDR3 runs to 14 residues. Germline CDR1 and CDR2: SGHRS and YFSETQ. Trimming removed 5 bases from V and 2 bases from J; junction bases left unmatched: 1. Sequencing was done on a sample of T cells isolated from PBMCs. The chain carries TRBV5-1 and TRBJ2-7; 13 bases agree with TRBD2. The sequence derives from a human donor in good health. For the CDR3, the DNA is TGCGCCAGCAGTGGGACTAGCGGGGCCTACGAGCAGTACTTC. Translated: CASSGTSGAYEQYF. The full variable domain, in which reference TRBV5-1 and TRBJ2-7 provide the parts outside the CDR3, is KAGVTQTPRYLIKTRGQQVTLSCSPISGHRSVSWYQQTPGQGLQFLFEYFSETQRNKGNFPGRFSGRQFSNSRSEMNVSTLELGDSALYLCASSGTSGAYEQYFGPGTRLTVT.